Listed below are T cell receptor beta chains from one sample, sequenced in a study of T cell repertoires in ileal Crohn's disease. Produced via immunoSEQ multiplex PCR; TCRdb's table is partial and in-frame only. The table includes roughly 4,700 clones, approximately 78% detected once. The sample consisted of ileal tissue. The receptor source for this set is an adult with Crohn's disease. CDR3s include the opening cysteine and the closing phenylalanine or tryptophan. A D gene is named only where the DNA matches it firmly. For some rows the clone size is stated as once, few or many, or as a class when expanded; others skip it.

>NA|TRBJ1-6|NA|TRBV6-5
TGTGCCAGCAGTTTCGCGGGGAGCGTAATAGGTTCACCCCTCCACTTT
CASSFAGSVIGSPLHF
>NA|TRBJ2-7|NA|TRBV7-2
TGTGCCAGCAGCTCCCGACAGACCTACGAGCAGTACTTC
CASSSRQTYEQYF
>NA|TRBJ2-7|NA|TRBV7-6
TGTGCCAGCAGCGCCAACGATCAGGGCTCCTACGAGCAGTACTTC
CASSANDQGSYEQYF
>NA|TRBJ1-2|NA|TRBV18
TGTGCCAGCTCACCACAGAGGGAGGTGAGCTATGGCTACACCTTC
CASSPQREVSYGYTF
>NA|TRBJ2-3|NA|TRBV15
TGTGCCACCGGAGGGTTCCAAGGGGCAGATACGCAGTATTTT
CATGGFQGADTQYF
>NA|TRBJ1-2|NA|TRBV5-1
TGCGCCAGCAGCTTGGCCCCATCGGAGGGCTACACCTTC
CASSLAPSEGYTF
>once|TRBJ1-5|TRBD1|TRBV6-1
TGTGCCAGCAGTGCGGGACAGGCTCCTCAGCCCCAGCATTTT
CASSAGQAPQPQHF
>NA|TRBJ2-3|NA|TRBV6-1
TGTGCCAGCAGTTTAAGCCCCTCAATCACAGATACGCAGTATTTT
CASSLSPSITDTQYF
>NA|TRBJ2-7|TRBD1|TRBV19
TGTGCCAGTAGTATAGGGACGGGACAGGGCTACGAGCAGTACTTC
CASSIGTGQGYEQYF
>NA|TRBJ1-2|TRBD1|TRBV28
TGTGCCAGCAGGCTACAGGGGGCTGTTGACTGGGGCTACACCTTC
CASRLQGAVDWGYTF
>few|TRBJ1-1|TRBD1|TRBV27
TGTGCCAGCAGTCGACAGGGGTTGGGAGCTTTCTTT
CASSRQGLGAFF
>NA|TRBJ2-7|NA|TRBV27
TGTGCCAGCAGTTTAGCCGCGGGCTACGAGCAGTACTTC
CASSLAAGYEQYF
>NA|TRBJ2-5|NA|TRBV9
TGTGCCAGCAGCGATGGGAGGTACCAAGAGACCCAGTACTTC
CASSDGRYQETQYF
>NA|TRBJ2-1|TRBD2|TRBV6-5
TGTGCCAGCGAGGCTAGCGGGGGCAATGAGCAGTTCTTC
CASEASGGNEQFF
>few|TRBJ1-4|TRBD1|TRBV7-9
TGTGCCAGCAGCTGGGACAGGGATAGTGAAAAACTGTTTTTT
CASSWDRDSEKLFF
>few|TRBJ2-7|TRBD1|TRBV27
TGTGCCAGCAGTTTACACAGGGGGCCCTACGAGCAGTACTTC
CASSLHRGPYEQYF
>NA|TRBJ2-7|TRBD2|TRBV28
TGTGCCAGCAGTTTATCCCGCGGGGGGGCCTACGAGCAGTACTTC
CASSLSRGGAYEQYF
>NA|TRBJ1-3|NA|TRBV7-2
TGTGCCAGCAGCTTAGTAGGGGTTGGAAACACCATATATTTT
CASSLVGVGNTIYF
>NA|TRBJ1-1|NA|TRBV5-1
TGCGCCAGCAGCTTGGCGGGAGGGAACACTGAAGCTTTCTTT
CASSLAGGNTEAFF
>few|TRBJ1-3|NA|TRBV7-2
TGTGCCAGCAGCTCACGAGCGGGCGGAAACACCATATATTTT
CASSSRAGGNTIYF
>NA|TRBJ1-1|NA|TRBV15
TGTGCCACCAGCAGAGATTCAGTAATGAACACTGAAGCTTTCTTT
CATSRDSVMNTEAFF
>NA|TRBJ2-1|NA|TRBV6-1
TGTGCCAGCAGTGACAGGTACAATGAGCAGTTCTTC
CASSDRYNEQFF
>NA|TRBJ2-6|NA|TRBV4-3
TGCGCCAGCAGCCAAGAACAGGGAACTGGGGCCAACGTCCTGACTTTC
CASSQEQGTGANVLTF
>once|TRBJ2-5|NA|TRBV18
TGTGCCAGCTCATTCGAGTCTCAAGAGACCCAGTACTTC
CASSFESQETQYF
>NA|TRBJ1-1|NA|TRBV5-8
TGTGCCAGCAGCTCGGGACACAAGAACACTGAAGCTTTCTTT
CASSSGHKNTEAFF
>NA|TRBJ2-3|NA|TRBV27
TGTGCCAGCAGACCCCGTGGGGGGGCCACAGATACGCAGTATTTT
CASRPRGGATDTQYF
>NA|TRBJ1-2|TRBD1|TRBV2
TGTGCCAGCACCCCGACAGGGTATGGCTATGGCTACACCTTC
CASTPTGYGYGYTF
>NA|TRBJ2-3|TRBD2|TRBV5-1
TGCGCCAGCAGCTTGGTGCGGGGGGGCACAGATACGCAGTATTTT
CASSLVRGGTDTQYF
>few|TRBJ1-1|NA|TRBV5-6
TGTGCCAGCAGCTTGGCCAACGGTTATGAAGCTTTCTTT
CASSLANGYEAFF
>NA|TRBJ1-5|NA|TRBV6-1
TGTGCCAGCAGTGAGAGGTCAGCCCTCAATCAGCCCCAGCATTTT
CASSERSALNQPQHF
>once|TRBJ2-3|NA|TRBV5-1
TGCGCCAGCAGAGACAGTACGACAGATACGCAGTATTTT
CASRDSTTDTQYF
>NA|TRBJ2-5|TRBD2|TRBV5-1
TGCGCCAGCAGCTTCGGGATAGCGGGGGGGTACCAAGAGACCCAGTACTTC
CASSFGIAGGYQETQYF
>NA|TRBJ2-5|TRBD2|TRBV5-1
TGCGCCAGCAGCCCTGGACTAGCGGGTGAGACCCAGTACTTC
CASSPGLAGETQYF
>NA|TRBJ2-7|NA|TRBV28
TGTGCCAGCAGTTTAGGCGGCTCCTACGAGCAGTACTTC
CASSLGGSYEQYF
>NA|TRBJ2-1|NA|TRBV7-6
TGTGCCAGCAGCTTTGCGCTAGGCGGTCGAGAGCAGTTCTTC
CASSFALGGREQFF
>NA|TRBJ2-3|TRBD2|TRBV5-5
TGTGCCAGCAGCTGGTCTAGCGGGGGGGCGAAAGATACGCAGTATTTT
CASSWSSGGAKDTQYF
>NA|TRBJ1-6|TRBD1|TRBV5-4
TGTGCCAGCAGCCAGGACAGGGATAATTCACCCCTCCACTTT
CASSQDRDNSPLHF